Here is one T cell receptor beta chain with its context. This sample is part of a study of control samples from healthy donors and cancer patients. The table came from immunoSEQ multiplex PCR; TCRdb's copy has only in-frame clones and leaves some out. Among some 110,000 clones, 85% to 90% were seen once, and the ten largest hold less than 1.5%. The CDR3 contains 14 residues. The V end was cut by 2 bases, the J end by 8 bases, with 13 bases between. CDR1 is SGHTA and CDR2 is FQGTGA in the germline V gene. The receptor was isolated from a woman in her 50s with colorectal cancer. The sample comprised PBMCs. The chain is built from TRBV7-3 and TRBJ2-1; TRBD1 is a possible D gene (7 bases). The CDR3 coding sequence is TGTGCCAGCAGCTTAGGGCAGGGGGAGGATGAGCAGTTCTTC. Amino acid sequence: CASSLGQGEDEQFF.